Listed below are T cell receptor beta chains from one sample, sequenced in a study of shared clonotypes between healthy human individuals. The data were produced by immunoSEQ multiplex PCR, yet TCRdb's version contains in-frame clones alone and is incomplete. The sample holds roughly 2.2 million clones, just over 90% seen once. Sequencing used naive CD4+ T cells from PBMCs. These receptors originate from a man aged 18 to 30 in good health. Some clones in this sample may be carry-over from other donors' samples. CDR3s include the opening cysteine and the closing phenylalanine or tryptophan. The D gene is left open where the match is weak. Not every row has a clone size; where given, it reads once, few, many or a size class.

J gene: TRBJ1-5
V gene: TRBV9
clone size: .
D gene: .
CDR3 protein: CASGTVNQPQHF
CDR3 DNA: TGTGCCAGCGGGACGGTCAATCAGCCCCAGCATTTT

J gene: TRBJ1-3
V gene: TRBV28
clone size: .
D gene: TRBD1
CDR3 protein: CASSSGTEGNTIYF
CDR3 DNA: TGTGCCAGCAGTTCTGGGACAGAAGGAAACACCATATATTTT

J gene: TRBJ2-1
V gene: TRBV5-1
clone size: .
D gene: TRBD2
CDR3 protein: CASSSLAGGAHEQFF
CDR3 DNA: TGCGCCAGCAGCTCCCTAGCGGGAGGTGCCCATGAGCAGTTCTTC

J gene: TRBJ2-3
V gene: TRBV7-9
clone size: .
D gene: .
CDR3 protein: CASSLSTDTQYF
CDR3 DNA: TGTGCCAGCAGCCTGAGCACAGATACGCAGTATTTT

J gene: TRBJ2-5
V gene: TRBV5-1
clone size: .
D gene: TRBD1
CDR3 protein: CASSARQGLETQYF
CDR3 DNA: TGCGCCAGCAGCGCTAGACAGGGGTTGGAGACCCAGTACTTC

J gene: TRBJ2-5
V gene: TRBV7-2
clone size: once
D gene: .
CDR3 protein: CASSLFGGMGETQYF
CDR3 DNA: TGTGCCAGCAGCTTATTCGGTGGGATGGGAGAGACCCAGTACTTC

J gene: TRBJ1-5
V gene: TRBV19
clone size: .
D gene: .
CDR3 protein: CASSIDLIRGAVQPQHF
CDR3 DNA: TGTGCCAGTAGTATAGATCTCATTCGAGGGGCGGTCCAGCCCCAGCATTTT

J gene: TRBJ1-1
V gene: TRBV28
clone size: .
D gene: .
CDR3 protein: CASGVRYTEAFF
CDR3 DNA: TGTGCCAGCGGGGTCCGGTACACTGAAGCTTTCTTT

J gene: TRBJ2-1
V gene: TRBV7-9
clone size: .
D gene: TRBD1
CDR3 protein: CASSLGAGTGANEQFF
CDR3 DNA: TGTGCCAGCAGCTTAGGGGCGGGGACAGGCGCCAATGAGCAGTTCTTC

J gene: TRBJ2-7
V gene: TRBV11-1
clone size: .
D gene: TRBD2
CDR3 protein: CASSLVGGRASHEQYF
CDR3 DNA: TGTGCCAGCAGCTTAGTGGGCGGGAGGGCCTCGCACGAGCAGTACTTC

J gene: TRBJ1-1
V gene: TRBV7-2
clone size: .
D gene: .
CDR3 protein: CASSSRGFGEAFF
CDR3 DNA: TGTGCCAGCAGCTCTCGGGGGTTTGGGGAAGCTTTCTTT

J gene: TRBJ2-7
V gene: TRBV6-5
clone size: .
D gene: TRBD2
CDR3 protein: CASRLNLLAEEYF
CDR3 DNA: TGTGCCAGCAGGCTCAACCTCCTAGCGGAGGAGTACTTC

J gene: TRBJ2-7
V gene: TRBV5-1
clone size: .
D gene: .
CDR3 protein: CASSLAESGQYF
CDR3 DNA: TGCGCCAGCAGCTTGGCCGAGAGCGGGCAGTACTTC

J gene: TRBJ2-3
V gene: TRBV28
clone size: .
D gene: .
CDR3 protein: CASTTPEGPGDTQYF
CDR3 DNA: TGTGCCAGCACCACCCCCGAGGGCCCCGGAGATACGCAGTATTTT

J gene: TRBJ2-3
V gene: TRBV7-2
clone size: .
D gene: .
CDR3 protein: CASSYTLGRNTQYF
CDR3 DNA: TGTGCCAGCAGCTATACGCTAGGGAGGAATACGCAGTATTTT

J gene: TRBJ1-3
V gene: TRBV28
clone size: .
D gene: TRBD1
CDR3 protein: CASSLPQGASSGNTIYF
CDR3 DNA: TGTGCCAGCAGTTTACCTCAGGGGGCTTCCTCTGGAAACACCATATATTTT

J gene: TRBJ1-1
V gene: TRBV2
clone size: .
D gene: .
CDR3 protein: CASIPERGTNTEAFF
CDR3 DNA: TGTGCCAGCATTCCGGAAAGGGGCACGAACACTGAAGCTTTCTTT

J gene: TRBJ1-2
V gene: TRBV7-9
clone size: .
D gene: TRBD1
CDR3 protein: CASSPAGTGVYYGYTF
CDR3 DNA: TGTGCCAGCAGCCCCGCGGGGACAGGGGTTTACTATGGCTACACCTTC

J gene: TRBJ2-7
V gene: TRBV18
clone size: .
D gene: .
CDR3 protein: CASSPSRQGPYEQYF
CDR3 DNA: TGTGCCAGCTCACCATCAAGGCAGGGACCCTACGAGCAGTACTTC

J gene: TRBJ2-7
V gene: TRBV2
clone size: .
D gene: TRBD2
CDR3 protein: CASRKVPTSGSPYEQYF
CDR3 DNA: TGTGCCAGCAGAAAAGTCCCCACTAGCGGGAGTCCCTACGAGCAGTACTTC

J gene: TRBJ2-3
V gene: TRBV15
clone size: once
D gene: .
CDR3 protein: CATSRATDTQYF
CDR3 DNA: TGTGCCACCAGCAGAGCGACAGATACGCAGTATTTT

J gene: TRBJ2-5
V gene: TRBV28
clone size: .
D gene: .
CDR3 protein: CASRWDPQETQYF
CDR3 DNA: TGTGCCAGCAGGTGGGACCCCCAAGAGACCCAGTACTTC

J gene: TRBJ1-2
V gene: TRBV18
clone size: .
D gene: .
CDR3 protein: CASSQGSAYGYTF
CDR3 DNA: TGTGCCAGCTCACAGGGAAGCGCCTATGGCTACACCTTC

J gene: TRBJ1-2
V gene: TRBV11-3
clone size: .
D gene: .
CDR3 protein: CASSPGVWGYGYTF
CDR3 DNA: TGTGCCAGCAGCCCCGGGGTCTGGGGTTACGGCTACACCTTC

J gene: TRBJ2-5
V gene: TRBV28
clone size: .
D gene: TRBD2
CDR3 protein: CASSSSGLAGIQETQYF
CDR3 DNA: TGTGCCAGCAGTTCCTCCGGACTAGCGGGGATTCAAGAGACCCAGTACTTC

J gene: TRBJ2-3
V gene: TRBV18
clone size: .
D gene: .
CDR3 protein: CASSPPGSLRITDTQYF
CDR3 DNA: TGTGCCAGCTCACCACCGGGCAGCCTTAGAATTACAGATACGCAGTATTTT

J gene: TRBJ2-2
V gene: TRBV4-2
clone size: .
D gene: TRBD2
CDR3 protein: CASSPRVVSASGTAGELFF
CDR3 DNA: TGTGCCAGCAGCCCACGGGTAGTGTCTGCTAGCGGGACAGCCGGGGAGCTGTTTTTT

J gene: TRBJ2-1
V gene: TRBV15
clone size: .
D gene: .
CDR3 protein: CATSREGATSPGEQFF
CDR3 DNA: TGTGCCACCAGCAGGGAAGGCGCTACCTCGCCGGGGGAGCAGTTCTTC

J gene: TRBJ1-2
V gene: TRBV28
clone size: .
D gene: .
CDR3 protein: CASSLSGGPYGYTF
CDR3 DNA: TGTGCCAGCAGTTTATCTGGGGGGCCTTATGGCTACACCTTC

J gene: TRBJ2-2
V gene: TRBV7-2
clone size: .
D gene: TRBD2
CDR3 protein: CASSLLAGVTGELFF
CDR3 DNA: TGTGCCAGCAGCTTACTAGCGGGAGTCACCGGGGAGCTGTTTTTT

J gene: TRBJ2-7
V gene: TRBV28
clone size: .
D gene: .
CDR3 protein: CASLKWDNYEQYF
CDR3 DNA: TGTGCCAGCCTTAAATGGGACAACTACGAGCAGTACTTC

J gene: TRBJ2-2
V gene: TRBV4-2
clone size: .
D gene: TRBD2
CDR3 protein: CASSRTAGWEGGELFF
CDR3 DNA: TGTGCCAGCAGCAGAACTGCGGGATGGGAGGGCGGGGAGCTGTTTTTT

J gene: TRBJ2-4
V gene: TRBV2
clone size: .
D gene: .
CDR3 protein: CASRRGRVDGGLAKNIQYF
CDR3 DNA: TGTGCCAGCAGGAGGGGCAGGGTCGATGGTGGGTTAGCCAAAAACATTCAGTACTTC